This TCR beta chain was retrieved from a study of cytomegalovirus exposure and HLA in healthy donors. Findings of the study overall: According to the study, about 180 TCR beta chains were cytomegalovirus-associated. TCR beta sequences numbering roughly 16,000 were associated with HLA alleles at 0.05 false discovery rate in a later analysis. Cytomegalovirus status, reportedly, was diagnosed with high specificity and sensitivity by the classifier.

Germline V CDR1 and CDR2: SGHDN, FVKESK. The V gene lost 0 bases and the J gene lost 4 bases, with 10 bases spanning the gap. CDR3 length equals 14 residues. PCR was performed using 60 Vbeta and 13 Jbeta primers. The protocol was immunoSEQ multiplex PCR, while the TCRdb copy is restricted to in-frame clones and leaves out a portion. The profile shows about 160,000 clones, 85% of them singletons. Regarding this clone: Antigen: not known.

Specimen: PBMCs. The clonotype originates from a man younger than 30 in good health and CMV-seropositive. The genes are TRBV14 and TRBJ2-7; unclear D gene. The CDR3 loop reads CASSQEQARYEQYF. Written as DNA, the CDR3 is TGTGCCAGCAGCCAAGAGCAAGCGAGATACGAGCAGTACTTC.